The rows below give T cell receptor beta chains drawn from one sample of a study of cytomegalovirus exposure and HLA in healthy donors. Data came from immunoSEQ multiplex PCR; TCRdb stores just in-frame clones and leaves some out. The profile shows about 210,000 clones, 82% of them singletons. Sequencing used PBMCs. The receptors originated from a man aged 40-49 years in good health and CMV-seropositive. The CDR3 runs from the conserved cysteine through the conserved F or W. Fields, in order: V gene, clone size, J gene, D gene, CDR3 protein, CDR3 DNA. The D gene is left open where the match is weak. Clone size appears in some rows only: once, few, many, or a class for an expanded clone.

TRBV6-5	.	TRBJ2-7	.	CASSYSPAVSYEQYF	TGTGCCAGCAGTTACTCCCCAGCGGTTTCCTACGAGCAGTACTTC
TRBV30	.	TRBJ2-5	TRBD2	CAWSASSGRGETQYF	TGTGCCTGGAGTGCCTCTAGCGGGAGGGGAGAGACCCAGTACTTC
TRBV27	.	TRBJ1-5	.	CASSLSISQPQHF	TGTGCCAGCAGTTTATCGATTAGTCAGCCCCAGCATTTT
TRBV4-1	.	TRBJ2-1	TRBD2	CASSKGAASGRAYNEQFF	TGCGCCAGCAGCAAGGGGGCGGCTAGCGGGAGGGCCTACAATGAGCAGTTCTTC
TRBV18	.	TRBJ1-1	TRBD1	CASSERTGRVGEAFF	TGTGCCAGCTCCGAAAGGACAGGGAGGGTTGGTGAAGCTTTCTTT
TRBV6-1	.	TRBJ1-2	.	CASEQGTANYGYTF	TGTGCCAGCGAACAGGGCACCGCGAACTATGGCTACACCTTC
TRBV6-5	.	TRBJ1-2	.	CASGTGSYGYTF	TGTGCCAGTGGGACCGGGAGCTATGGCTACACCTTC
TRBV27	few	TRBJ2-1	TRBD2	CASTPAGVSNEQFF	TGTGCCAGCACACCAGCGGGAGTCTCCAATGAGCAGTTCTTC
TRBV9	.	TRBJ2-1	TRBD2	CASSPSLAGVRNEQFF	TGTGCCAGCAGCCCGAGTCTAGCGGGAGTGCGCAATGAGCAGTTCTTC
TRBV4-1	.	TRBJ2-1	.	CASSQNTGNIYNEQFF	TGCGCCAGCAGCCAAAATACAGGCAATATCTACAATGAGCAGTTCTTC
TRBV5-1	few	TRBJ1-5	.	CASSADGGNQPQHF	TGCGCCAGCAGTGCGGACGGGGGCAATCAGCCCCAGCATTTT
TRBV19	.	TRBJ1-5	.	CASSIWSGEGVNQPQHF	TGTGCCAGTAGTATTTGGTCTGGGGAGGGGGTCAATCAGCCCCAGCATTTT
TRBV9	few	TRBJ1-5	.	CASSVGGGNQPQHF	TGTGCCAGCAGCGTAGGGGGAGGCAATCAGCCCCAGCATTTT
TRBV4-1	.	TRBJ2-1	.	CASSQDQGHEQFF	TGCGCCAGCAGCCAAGATCAGGGCCATGAGCAGTTCTTC
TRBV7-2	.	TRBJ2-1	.	CASSLGFGPGNEQFF	TGTGCCAGCAGCTTAGGTTTTGGGCCTGGCAATGAGCAGTTCTTC
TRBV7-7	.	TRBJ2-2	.	CASSLGLPGGGELFF	TGTGCTAGCAGCTTAGGGCTACCCGGAGGAGGGGAGCTGTTTTTT
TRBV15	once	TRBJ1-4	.	CATRTVANEKLFF	TGTGCCACCCGGACAGTCGCTAATGAAAAACTGTTTTTT
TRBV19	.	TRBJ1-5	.	CASSIGTWPNQPQHF	TGTGCCAGTAGTATAGGGACTTGGCCCAATCAGCCCCAGCATTTT
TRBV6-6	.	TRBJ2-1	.	CASSRVAYNEQFF	TGTGCCAGCAGCCGAGTAGCGTACAATGAGCAGTTCTTC
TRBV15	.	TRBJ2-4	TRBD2	CATSRDPLAGPNIQYF	TGTGCCACCAGCAGAGATCCCCTAGCGGGACCAAACATTCAGTACTTC
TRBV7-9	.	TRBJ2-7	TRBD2	CASSSGLAGALSYEQYF	TGTGCCAGCAGCTCAGGACTAGCGGGAGCCCTCTCCTACGAGCAGTACTTC
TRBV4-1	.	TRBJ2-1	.	CASSQASEGPYNEQFF	TGCGCCAGCAGCCAGGCTTCGGAGGGACCCTACAATGAGCAGTTCTTC
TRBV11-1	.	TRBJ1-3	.	CASSTGSGNTIYF	TGTGCCAGCAGCACAGGGTCAGGAAACACCATATATTTT
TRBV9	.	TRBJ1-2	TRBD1	CASSGTGGKNYGYTF	TGTGCCAGCAGCGGAACAGGGGGGAAGAACTATGGCTACACCTTC